This passage covers 20 T cell receptor beta chains from one sample sequenced in a study of blood T cells in healthy people across ages. The use of a sample-barcoded 5' primer and a J-beta primer mix characterized a second PCR of roughly 6 to 11 cycles. Using its own MiXCR run on the 5' RACE reads, TCRdb lists one record per CDR3 protein. This sample has around 580,000 distinct CDR3 sequences; 40% to 50% occur once, and the top ten carry around 24%. Source material: blood. All receptors come from a man older than 75 in good health.

The rearrangement joins TRBV11-2 to TRBJ2-1; 10 bases line up with TRBD2. CDR1 is SGHAT and CDR2 is FQNNGV in the germline V gene. The CDR3 consists of 17 residues. Trimming took 0 bases from V and 7 from J; bases not matched to a gene: 9. The CDR3 protein is CASSLDPAGGPRNEQFF. CDR3 bases: TGTGCCAGCAGCTTAGATCCAGCGGGAGGGCCTCGAAATGAGCAGTTCTTC.

The chain employs TRBV21-1 and TRBJ1-1. TRBV21-1 is tagged as a pseudogene. The CDR3 is made up of 15 amino acids. CDR3 nucleotide sequence: TGTGCCAGCAGCACCTCAGGTCCGTGGGGCACTGAAGCTTTCTTT. It encodes CASSTSGPWGTEAFF.

The V and J genes are TRBV4-1 and TRBJ2-7; maybe TRBD1 (6 bases). The closer fit of TRBJ2-5 to the DNA end suggests the J call may be wrong. This CDR3 comprises 14 residues. Germline V CDR1 and CDR2: MGHRA, YSYEKL. CDR3 nucleotides: TGCGCCAGCAGCCAAGTGGGGGCACGAGAGACCCAGTACTTC. This gives the protein CASSQVGARETQYF.

This clonotype occurred a few times. The V and J genes are TRBV7-2 and TRBJ1-2; 7 bases are shared with TRBD1. The germline V gene encodes CDR1 SGHTA and CDR2 FQGNSA. The CDR3 length is 15 residues. Trimming at V came to 4 bases and at J to 6 bases, leaving 11 bases not matched to a gene. The CDR3, as DNA: TGTGCCAGCAGCTACCTAATTCGAGACAGGGATGGCTACACCTTC. It codes for CASSYLIRDRDGYTF. Full variable domain (missing parts from reference TRBV7-2 and TRBJ1-2): GAGVSQSPSNKVTEKGKDVELRCDPISGHTALYWYRQSLGQGLEFLIYFQGNSAPDKSGLPSDRFSAERTGGSVSTLTIQRTQQEDSAVYLCASSYLIRDRDGYTFGSGTRLTVV.

This chain joins TRBV5-1 and TRBJ1-1; TRBD1 is a possible D gene (5 bases). Germline V CDR1 and CDR2: SGHRS, YFSETQ. The CDR3 totals 14 residues. V was clipped by 2 bases and J by 3 bases, with 11 bases between them. The CDR3 reads CASSFGGVDTEAFF. In DNA form, the CDR3 reads TGCGCCAGCAGCTTCGGAGGGGTGGACACTGAAGCTTTCTTT. Full variable domain (rest looked up from reference TRBV5-1 and TRBJ1-1): KAGVTQTPRYLIKTRGQQVTLSCSPISGHRSVSWYQQTPGQGLQFLFEYFSETQRNKGNFPGRFSGRQFSNSRSEMNVSTLELGDSALYLCASSFGGVDTEAFFGQGTRLTVV.

This clonotype was counted between two and nine times. This chain uses TRBV7-2 with TRBJ2-5; TRBD2 aligns across 9 bases. The CDR3 is made up of 16 amino acids. Trimming cost V 8 bases and J 2 bases; bases outside gene matches: 12. In germline, CDR1 is SGHTA, CDR2 FQGNSA. CDR3 region: CASQRREGPSQETQYF. The CDR3 DNA reads as TGTGCCAGCCAACGGCGGGAGGGTCCATCACAAGAGACCCAGTACTTC.

The CDR3 DNA reads as TGTGCCAGCAGCCAAGAGGGATGGGGGCTAGCGGTCGACCAACGGCAGTTCTTC. Encoded protein: CASSQEGWGLAVDQRQFF. This chain links TRBV3-1 with TRBJ2-1; possibly TRBD2 for D (7 bases). The CDR3 contains 18 residues. Per the germline V gene, CDR1 is LGHDT and CDR2 is YNNKEL (reference sequence). V lost 0 bases and J 12 bases, leaving 27 bases between the germline ends.

The chain combines TRBV5-1 with TRBJ1-2; TRBD1 might be the D (5 bases). In germline, CDR1 is SGHRS, CDR2 YFSETQ. V was trimmed by 0 bases and J by 7 bases, leaving 13 bases between them. The CDR3 consists of 14 residues. The CDR3 DNA sequence: TGCGCCAGCAGCTTGGCCGTCAGGGAGGGTGGCTACACCTTC. Its translation is CASSLAVREGGYTF.

This rearrangement joins TRBV29-1 to TRBJ2-1; D remains ambiguous. V gave up 7 bases and J gave up 5 bases, with 6 bases separating them. The CDR3 length is 10 residues. CDR1 is SQVTM, CDR2 ANQGSEA, per germline. The CDR3 loop reads CSGRDNEQFF. The CDR3 DNA sequence: TGCAGCGGCCGTGACAATGAGCAGTTCTTC.

The chain joins TRBV12-3 or TRBV12-4 to TRBJ2-3; 14 bases match TRBD2. This CDR3 has 16 residues. V lost 7 bases and J lost 5; bases outside the gene matches: 8. In DNA, the CDR3 is TGTGCCAGCACCCGACTAGCGGGAGGGCCTGTAGATACGCAGTATTTT. Its translation is CASTRLAGGPVDTQYF.

The chain carries TRBV11-2 and TRBJ2-3, with D maybe TRBD2 (6 bases). V lost 6 bases and J lost 3, with 16 bases in between. This CDR3 is 15 amino acids long. Per the germline V gene, CDR1 is SGHAT and CDR2 is FQNNGV. This chain's CDR3 is CASRPALGGTDTQYF. CDR3 in DNA: TGTGCCAGCAGACCCGCGCTGGGGGGTACAGATACGCAGTATTTT.

V is TRBV4-2 and J is TRBJ1-4; D may be TRBD1 (5 bases). Looked up from germline, CDR1 is LGHNA and CDR2 is YNFKEQ. Trimming pared 0 bases from V and 8 bases from J, leaving 19 bases between. This CDR3 spans 17 amino acids. CDR3 region: CASSQEPSAGVQEKLFF. For the CDR3, the DNA is TGTGCCAGCAGCCAAGAGCCCTCCGCGGGGGTGCAAGAAAAACTGTTTTTT.

Remarks on this clonotype: One end of the junction fails to match germline, which may point to a read error. This chain joins TRBV12-3 or TRBV12-4 and TRBJ2-7; 7 nucleotides align to TRBD1. This CDR3 contains 14 residues. The CDR3 sequence is CASSRDRVVYGQYF. In DNA form, the CDR3 reads TGTGCCAGCAGCCGCGACAGGGTGGTATACGGGCAGTACTTC.

J is TRBJ2-3 and V is TRBV9; 7 bases align to TRBD2. Germline V gene lookup returns CDR1 SGDLS and CDR2 YYNGEE. The V gene end was trimmed by 0 bases and the J gene end by 10 bases; junction bases not matched to a gene: 11. This CDR3 is built from 15 residues. CDR3 DNA: TGTGCCAGCAGCGTAGAGGGCAGCGGGATGTTTGCGCAGTATTTT. It yields the protein CASSVEGSGMFAQYF.

The V call is TRBV7-6, the J call TRBJ2-1; TRBD2 matches at 14 bases. The trim removed 1 base at V and 11 bases at J, leaving 7 bases unmatched. The length of the CDR3 is 16 residues. The germline V gene encodes CDR1 SGHVS and CDR2 FNYEAQ. The chain's CDR3 is CASSLGSGLAGGKQFF. CDR3 in DNA: TGTGCCAGCAGCTTAGGGTCCGGACTAGCGGGGGGCAAGCAGTTCTTC.

The V gene is TRBV27, the J gene TRBJ1-1; 7 positions agree with TRBD1. The CDR3 spans 15 residues. The V gene's germline CDR1 is MNHEY and CDR2 SMNVEV (reference sequence). V lost 6 bases to trimming and J lost 1 base; unmatched junction nucleotides: 8. The CDR3 DNA reads as TGTGCCAGCAGAGGGGGCCAAAACAGGAACACTGAAGCTTTCTTT. Residues: CASRGGQNRNTEAFF.

This chain uses TRBV4-3 with TRBJ2-7, with a possible D match to TRBD1 (5 bases). V was trimmed by 0 bases and J by 2 bases, leaving 14 bases between them. CDR3 length equals 16 residues. CDR1 and CDR2 from the germline V gene are LGHNA and YSLEER. DNA for the CDR3: TGCGCCAGCAGCCAAGATTTCCGGACACCGGCCTACGAGCAGTACTTC. Its protein product is CASSQDFRTPAYEQYF.

The V gene is TRBV6-2 or TRBV6-3, the J gene TRBJ2-1, with D possibly matching TRBD1 (5 bases). The CDR3 extends over 14 amino acids. Germline CDR1 is MNHEY and CDR2 is SVGEGT. V lost 5 bases and J 5 bases, leaving 13 bases between the germline ends. CDR3 sequence: CASSTRDRDNEQFF. The CDR3 nucleotides read TGTGCCAGCAGTACCAGAGACAGAGACAATGAGCAGTTCTTC.

V usage is TRBV20-1 and J usage is TRBJ2-5, with D maybe TRBD1 (6 bases). The end of the DNA fits TRBJ2-7 better, so the J call may be wrong. The germline V gene has CDR1 DFQATT and CDR2 SNEGSKA (reference sequence). This CDR3 is 14 amino acids long. CDR3 region: CSARDLDRHYEQYF. The CDR3 bases are TGCAGTGCTAGAGATCTTGACAGGCACTACGAGCAGTACTTC.

This clonotype is a singleton in its sample. The chain combines TRBV15 with TRBJ2-5; D is unresolved. The DNA end is a closer match to TRBJ2-7, so the J assignment may be wrong. Germline V gene sequence: CDR1 LNHNV, CDR2 YYDKDF (reference sequence). The CDR3 runs 13 residues. Here the CDR3 reads CATSPLRIGEQYF. As DNA, the CDR3 is TGTGCCACCAGCCCCCTGCGGATCGGCGAGCAGTACTTC.